The TCR beta chain under discussion was sequenced for a study of T cells of healthy individuals. V lost 0 bases, J lost 1 base, and 12 bases stayed unmatched. The CDR3 is 20 residues long. Germline lookup yields CDR1 MNHEY and CDR2 SVGAGI. TCRdb recomputed calls from the 5' RACE reads with MiXCR, one row per CDR3 protein. The sample lists around 63,000 distinct CDR3 sequences, under 20% seen once, with around 5.1% in the top ten. The table lists this clonotype with many counts. The source of this sequence is a human donor in good health. The chain uses TRBV6-5 and TRBJ2-3; TRBD2 agrees at 11 bases. CDR3 region: CASSYSASGGTLGGTDTQYF. DNA of the CDR3: TGTGCCAGCAGTTACTCAGCTAGCGGGGGGACCCTAGGGGGCACAGATACGCAGTATTTT.